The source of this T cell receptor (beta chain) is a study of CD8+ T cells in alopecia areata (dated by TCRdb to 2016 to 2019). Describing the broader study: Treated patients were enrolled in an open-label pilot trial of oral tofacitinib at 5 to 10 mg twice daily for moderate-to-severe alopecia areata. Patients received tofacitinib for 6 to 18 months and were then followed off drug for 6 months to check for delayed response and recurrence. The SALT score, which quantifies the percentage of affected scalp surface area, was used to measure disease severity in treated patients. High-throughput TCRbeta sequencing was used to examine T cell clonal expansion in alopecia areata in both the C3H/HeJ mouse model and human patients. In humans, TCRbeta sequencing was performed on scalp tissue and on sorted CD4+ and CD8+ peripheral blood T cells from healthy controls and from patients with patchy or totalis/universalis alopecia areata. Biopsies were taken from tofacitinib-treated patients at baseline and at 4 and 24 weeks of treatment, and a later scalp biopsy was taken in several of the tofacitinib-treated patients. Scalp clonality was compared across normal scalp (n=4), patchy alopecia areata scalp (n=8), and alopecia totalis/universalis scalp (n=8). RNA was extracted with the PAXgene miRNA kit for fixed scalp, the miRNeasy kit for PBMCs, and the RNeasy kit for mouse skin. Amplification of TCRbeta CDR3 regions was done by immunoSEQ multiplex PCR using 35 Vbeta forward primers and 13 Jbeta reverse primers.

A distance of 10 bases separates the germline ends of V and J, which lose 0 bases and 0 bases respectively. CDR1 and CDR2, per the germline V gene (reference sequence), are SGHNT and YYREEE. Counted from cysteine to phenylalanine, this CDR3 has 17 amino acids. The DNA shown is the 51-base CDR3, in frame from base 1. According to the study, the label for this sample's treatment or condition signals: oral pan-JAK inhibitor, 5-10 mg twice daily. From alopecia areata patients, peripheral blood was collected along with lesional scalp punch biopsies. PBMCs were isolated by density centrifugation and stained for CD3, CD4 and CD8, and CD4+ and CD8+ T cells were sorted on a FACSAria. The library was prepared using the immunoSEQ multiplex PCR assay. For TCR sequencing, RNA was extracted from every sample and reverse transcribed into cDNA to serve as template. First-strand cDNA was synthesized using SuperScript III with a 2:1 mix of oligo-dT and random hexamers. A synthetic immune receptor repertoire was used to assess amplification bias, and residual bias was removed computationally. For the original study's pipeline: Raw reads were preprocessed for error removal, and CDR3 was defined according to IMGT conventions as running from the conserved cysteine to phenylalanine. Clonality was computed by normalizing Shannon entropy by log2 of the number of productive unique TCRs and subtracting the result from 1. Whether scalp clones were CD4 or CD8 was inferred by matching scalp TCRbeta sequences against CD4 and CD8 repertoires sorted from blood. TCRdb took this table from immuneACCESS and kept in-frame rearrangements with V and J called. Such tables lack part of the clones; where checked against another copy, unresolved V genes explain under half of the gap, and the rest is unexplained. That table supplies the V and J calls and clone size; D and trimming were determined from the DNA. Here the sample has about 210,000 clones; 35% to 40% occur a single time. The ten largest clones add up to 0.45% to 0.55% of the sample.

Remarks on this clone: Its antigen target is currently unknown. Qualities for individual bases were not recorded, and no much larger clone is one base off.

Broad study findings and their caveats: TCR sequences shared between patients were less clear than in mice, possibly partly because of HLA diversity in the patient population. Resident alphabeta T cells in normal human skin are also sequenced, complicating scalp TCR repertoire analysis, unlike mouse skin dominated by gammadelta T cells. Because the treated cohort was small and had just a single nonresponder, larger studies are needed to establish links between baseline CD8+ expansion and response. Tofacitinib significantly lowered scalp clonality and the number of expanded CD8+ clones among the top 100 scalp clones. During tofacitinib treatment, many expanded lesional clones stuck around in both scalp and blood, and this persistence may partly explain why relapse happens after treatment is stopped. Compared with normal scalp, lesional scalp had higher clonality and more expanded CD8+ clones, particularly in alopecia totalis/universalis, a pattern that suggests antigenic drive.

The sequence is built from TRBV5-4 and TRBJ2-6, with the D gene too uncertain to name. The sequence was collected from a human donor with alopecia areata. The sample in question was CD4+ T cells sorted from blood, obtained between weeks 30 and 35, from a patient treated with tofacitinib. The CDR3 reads CASSLAVLRSGANVLTF. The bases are TGTGCCAGCAGCTTGGCAGTTCTTCGCTCTGGGGCCAACGTCCTGACTTTC.